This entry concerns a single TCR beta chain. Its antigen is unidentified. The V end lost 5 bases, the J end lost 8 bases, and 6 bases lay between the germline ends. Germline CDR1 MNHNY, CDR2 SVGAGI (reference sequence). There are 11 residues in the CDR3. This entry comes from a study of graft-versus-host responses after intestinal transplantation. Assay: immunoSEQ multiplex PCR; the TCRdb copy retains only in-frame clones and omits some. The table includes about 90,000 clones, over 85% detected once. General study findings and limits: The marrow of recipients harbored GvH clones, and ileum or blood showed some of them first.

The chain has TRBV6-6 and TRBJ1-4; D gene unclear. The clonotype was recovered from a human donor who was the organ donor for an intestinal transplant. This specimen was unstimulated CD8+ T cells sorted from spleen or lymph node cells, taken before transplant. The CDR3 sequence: CASSVQEKLFF. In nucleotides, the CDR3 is TGTGCCAGCAGTGTACAGGAAAAACTGTTTTTT.